One sample yielded the 14 T cell receptor beta chains listed below, sequenced in a study of cytomegalovirus exposure and HLA in healthy donors. The PCR employed 60 Vbeta primers together with 13 Jbeta primers. Data came from immunoSEQ multiplex PCR; TCRdb stores just in-frame clones and leaves some out. The sample has about 82,000 clones, over 75% seen once. The specimen sequenced was PBMCs. The receptors were sampled from a human donor in good health.

The chain combines TRBV5-6 with TRBJ1-1; weak D call: TRBD1 (5 bases). Trimming stripped 2 bases from V and 0 bases from J, with 8 bases between. CDR3 size: 14 residues. Per germline, CDR1 SGHDT and CDR2 YYEEEE. The CDR3 protein is CASSFTGVNTEAFF. CDR3 sequence (DNA): TGTGCCAGCAGCTTTACGGGGGTGAACACTGAAGCTTTCTTT.

This clone was seen a few times. This chain links TRBV10-3 with TRBJ1-1; no definite D call. There are 11 residues in the CDR3. Germline-derived CDR1 and CDR2 are ENHRY and SYGVKD. The CDR3 DNA reads as TGTGGAACGAGGGAGAACACTGAAGCTTTCTTT. It specifies CGTRENTEAFF.

The chain links TRBV6-5 to TRBJ1-6; D perhaps matches TRBD1 (6 bases). The CDR3 length is 15 residues. The germline V and J ends were trimmed by 8 bases and 5 bases, with 16 bases remaining between them. Germline CDR1 MNHEY, CDR2 SVGAGI. The CDR3 protein is CASRPPDSHNSPLHF. CDR3 nucleotide sequence: TGTGCCAGCCGGCCCCCGGACAGTCATAATTCACCCCTCCACTTT.

The CDR3 loop reads CASSVGSKGVEQYF. CDR3 DNA: TGTGCCAGCAGCGTAGGGTCCAAGGGGGTCGAGCAGTACTTC. The rearrangement joins TRBV9 to TRBJ2-7, with D possibly being TRBD1 (6 bases). The V end was cut by 0 bases, the J end by 6 bases, with 13 bases between. CDR3 size: 14 residues. Germline values: CDR1 SGDLS, CDR2 YYNGEE. Filled out from reference TRBV9 and TRBJ2-7, the complete variable domain reads DSGVTQTPKHLITATGQRVTLRCSPRSGDLSVYWYQQSLDQGLQFLIQYYNGEERAKGNILERFSAQQFPDLHSELNLSSLELGDSALYFCASSVGSKGVEQYFGPGTRLTVT.

V gene TRBV12-5 combines with J gene TRBJ2-3; possibly TRBD1 for D (6 bases). The CDR3 is made up of 14 amino acids. Germline lookup yields CDR1 LGHNT and CDR2 FRNRAP. The V end was cut by 5 bases, the J end by 6 bases, with 15 bases between. As DNA, the CDR3 is TGTGCTAGTGGTGGGGGCTCCCGGGGTGATACGCAGTATTTT. Its translation is CASGGGSRGDTQYF.

The chain uses TRBV7-2 and TRBJ1-4; TRBD1 is a possible D gene (5 bases). Trimming shortened V by 5 bases and J by 1 base, and 14 bases separated the two germline ends. CDR1 is SGHTA, CDR2 FQGNSA, per germline. The CDR3 loop spans 16 amino acids. The CDR3 protein is CASSRVRGVTNEKLFF. Written as DNA, the CDR3 is TGTGCCAGCAGCCGGGTCCGGGGGGTAACTAATGAAAAACTGTTTTTT.

V usage is TRBV5-1 and J usage is TRBJ1-2; TRBD1 is a possible D gene (5 bases). Trimming cost V 1 base and J 2 bases, with 15 bases left between them. From germline, CDR1 is SGHRS and CDR2 YFSETQ. The CDR3 loop spans 16 amino acids. CDR3 coding DNA: TGCGCCAGCAGCTTGCTGCCAGGGTTATTCAACTATGGCTACACCTTC. It codes for CASSLLPGLFNYGYTF.

The gene calls are TRBV27 and TRBJ1-6; TRBD1 matches at 10 bases. The ends lost 3 bases at V and 2 bases at J; junction bases unmatched: 10. The V gene's germline CDR1 is MNHEY and CDR2 SMNVEV (reference sequence). The CDR3 contains 19 residues. In DNA form, the CDR3 reads TGTGCCAGCAGTTTCCTTGACAGGGGGCTAGGGACCTATAATTCACCCCTCCACTTT. This translates into CASSFLDRGLGTYNSPLHF.

This rearrangement joins TRBV2 to TRBJ1-5; weak D call: TRBD1 (6 bases). Between the trimmed V and J ends, which lost 5 bases and 2 bases, there was a span of 10 bases. CDR3 length: 14 residues. The germline CDR1 and CDR2 sequences are SNHLY and FYNNEI. CDR3 sequence: CASSLQGGNQPQHF. The CDR3 nucleotides are TGTGCCAGCAGTTTACAGGGTGGCAATCAGCCCCAGCATTTT.

This chain links TRBV10-3 with TRBJ1-1; 9 bases fit TRBD1. With V trimmed by 7 bases and J by 10 bases, 13 bases remained unmatched. This CDR3 has 14 residues. The germline V gene has CDR1 ENHRY and CDR2 SYGVKD. The CDR3 DNA follows: TGTGCCATCACCATGGGACAGGGAATCTCTCCAGCTTTCTTT. It specifies CAITMGQGISPAFF.

The chain has TRBV10-1 and TRBJ2-3, with D perhaps TRBD2 (6 bases). Germline CDR1 reads WNHNN; CDR2 reads SYGVQD (reference sequence). V lost 0 bases, J lost 4 bases, and 8 bases lay in between. The CDR3 runs 14 residues. CDR3 in DNA: TGCGCCAGCAGTGAGTCGGCGGGATCAGATACGCAGTATTTT. This translates into CASSESAGSDTQYF.

The gene calls are TRBV20-1 and TRBJ1-2; no firm D call. Germline loops: CDR1 DFQATT, CDR2 SNEGSKA (reference sequence). The CDR3 has 11 amino acids. Trimming removed 0 bases from V and 8 bases from J, with 7 bases in between. CDR3 sequence (DNA): TGCAGTGCTAGAGATCCCCCGGGCTACACCTTC. Protein: CSARDPPGYTF.

The V and J genes are TRBV18 and TRBJ2-3; 8 nucleotides agree with TRBD1. This CDR3 contains 15 residues. Germline V gene lookup returns CDR1 KGHSH and CDR2 LQKENI. The V gene end was trimmed by 5 bases and the J gene end by 2 bases; junction bases not matched to a gene: 6. CDR3 in DNA: TGTGCCAGCTCAACCAGGGGGCAGAACACAGATACGCAGTATTTT. Amino acids: CASSTRGQNTDTQYF.

A single count supports this clone. The chain joins TRBV18 to TRBJ2-3, with TRBD2 matching 9 bases. J lost 1 base, V lost 1 base, and 0 bases had no gene match. The length of the CDR3 is 15 residues. The V gene's germline CDR1 is KGHSH and CDR2 LQKENI. In DNA, the CDR3 is TGTGCCAGCTCACCACTAGCGGGAGGCACAGATACGCAGTATTTT. Protein product: CASSPLAGGTDTQYF. The whole variable domain, filled in from reference TRBV18 and TRBJ2-3, reads NAGVMQNPRHLVRRRGQEARLRCSPMKGHSHVYWYRQLPEEGLKFMVYLQKENIIDESGMPKERFSAEFPKEGPSILRIQQVVRGDSAAYFCASSPLAGGTDTQYFGPGTRLTVL.